This TCR beta chain appears in the sequencing data of a study of blood T cell repertoires in COVID-19. In the study overall: Whether acute or convalescent, the COVID-19 samples came from the United States, Italy and Spain. T cells, B-cell-depleted T cells, or PBMCs provided the cDNA or gDNA that served as material.

Original processing notes: Amplification with reference gene primers provided the estimates of nucleated cell counts. Here immunoSEQ multiplex PCR was the method, and the copy in TCRdb shows in-frame clones only, minus some. V, J and clone size were drawn from that table, and D and trimming were deduced from the DNA. The sample holds tens of thousands of clones, around three quarters seen once. The sample was peripheral blood. This sequence originates from a man in his fifties or sixties with active or convalescent COVID-19.

Written as DNA, the CDR3 is TGCGCCAGCAGCCTCAGACTAGATCAAGAGACCCAGTACTTC. Protein: CASSLRLDQETQYF. J is TRBJ2-5 and V is TRBV4-1, with D perhaps TRBD2 (6 bases). Germline loops: CDR1 MGHRA, CDR2 YSYEKL. The CDR3 loop spans 14 amino acids. Trimming removed 4 bases from V and 2 bases from J, with 11 bases in between.